The sequence of this T cell receptor beta chain was determined in a study of T-cell reconstitution after alpha-beta-depleted transplantation in children. The TCRbeta library was prepared with unique molecular identifiers. One entry per CDR3 protein, called by TCRdb with MiXCR from the PCR reads. The table has approximately 110,000 distinct CDR3 sequences, roughly 24% seen once; the top ten hold about 11%. CDR3 length: 14 residues. The germline V gene has CDR1 DFQATT and CDR2 SNEGSKA (reference sequence). The V end was cut by 1 base, the J end by 1 base, with 8 bases between. Findings and limits, study-wide: About two months after transplant, alpha-beta T cells reportedly came from several hundred expanded graft clones. Counts and diversity of T cells one year after transplant came mostly from newly produced T cells. It was surviving recipient T cells and thymic progenitors that gave some patients high TCRbeta diversity at day 60.

In regard to this clonotype: Its antigen remains unknown.

The V call is TRBV20-1, the J call TRBJ2-4; D gene ambiguous. This sample comprised PBMCs, mostly from graft donor cells, obtained 180 days after TCRalphabeta/CD19-depleted stem cell transplant. The TCR sequence derives from a male patient aged 2-15 years who had a stem cell transplant for chronic granulomatous disease, so the T cells may come from the graft donor. CDR3 in amino acids: CSARAPGAKNIQYF. The CDR3 bases are TGCAGTGCTAGAGCCCCTGGGGCCAAAAACATTCAGTACTTC.